The source of this TCR beta chain is a study of shared clonotypes between healthy human individuals. All participating donors were Caucasian adults from Nashville, Tennessee. Data came from immunoSEQ multiplex PCR; TCRdb stores just in-frame clones and leaves some out. This sample carries nearly 500,000 clones, 76% of them seen once, and the ten largest clones take over 10%. Trimming stripped 1 base from V and 5 bases from J, with 12 bases between. This CDR3 is 15 amino acids long. Germline assignment: CDR1 SGHAT and CDR2 FQNNGV. The receptor comes from a woman between 40 and 50 years old in good health. Some clones in this sample may be carry-over from other donors' samples. This chain connects TRBV11-2 to TRBJ2-1; the D call may be TRBD1 or TRBD2 (5 bases each). The sequenced sample consisted of PBMCs. The CDR3 sequence: CASSLVGVSDNEQFF. The CDR3 DNA sequence: TGTGCCAGCAGCTTAGTGGGGGTGAGTGACAATGAGCAGTTCTTC.